This T cell receptor beta chain came from a study of cytomegalovirus exposure and HLA in healthy donors. This clone turned up a few times. Its cognate antigen is unknown. The study, taken as a whole, reports: Donors belonging to an Asian-associated ancestry cluster reportedly showed fewer N-insertions in productive TCRs than the approximately 670-donor mean, according to what a later analysis found.

The junction had 4 bases not matched to a gene; V was cut back by 2 bases and J by 4 bases. The CDR3 runs 15 residues. Germline V lookup: CDR1 SGHDT, CDR2 YYEEEE. Use of 60 Vbeta and 13 Jbeta primers characterized the PCR. Assay: immunoSEQ multiplex PCR; the TCRdb copy retains only in-frame clones and omits some. The table lists around 150,000 clones, roughly 78% of them singletons. The V gene is TRBV5-6, the J gene TRBJ1-5, with 9 nucleotides matching TRBD1. The clonotype was recovered from a woman aged 40-49 years in good health and CMV-seronegative. The sequenced sample consisted of PBMCs. CDR3 region: CASSLRTGVNQPQHF. The CDR3 bases are TGTGCCAGCAGCTTACGGACAGGGGTTAATCAGCCCCAGCATTTT.